The 22 T cell receptor beta chains below come from one sample, sequenced in a study of blood T cell repertoires in COVID-19. The data were produced by immunoSEQ multiplex PCR, yet TCRdb's version contains in-frame clones alone and is incomplete. Of roughly 120,000 clones in the sample, around 87% were seen once. The sample was peripheral blood. The receptors were gathered from a woman aged 55 to 70 with COVID-19, enrolled during active disease.

V gene TRBV19 combines with J gene TRBJ1-2; 10 bases map to TRBD1. The CDR3 is made up of 14 amino acids. V trimming: 6 bases; J trimming: 3 bases; junction bases outside the gene matches: 4. Per the germline V gene, CDR1 is LNHDA and CDR2 is SQIVND (reference sequence). The DNA of the CDR3 is TGTGCCAGTAGCCCGACAGGGGGCGACTATGGCTACACCTTC. Translation: CASSPTGGDYGYTF.

The chain carries TRBV4-3 and TRBJ1-2; the D gene is possibly TRBD1 (6 bases). In germline, CDR1 is LGHNA, CDR2 YSLEER. The CDR3 has 14 residues. Deletions cut 1 base from V and 8 bases from J, with 14 bases between. The chain's CDR3 is CASSQGYRAVGYTF. The CDR3 bases are TGCGCCAGCAGCCAAGGGTACAGGGCGGTCGGCTACACCTTC.

The rearrangement uses TRBV7-2 and TRBJ2-7, with TRBD1 matching 8 bases. Looked up from germline, CDR1 is SGHTA and CDR2 is FQGNSA. CDR3 length: 16 amino acids. V gave up 6 bases and J gave up 2 bases; unmatched junction bases: 12. The CDR3, as DNA: TGTGCCAGCAGTCCCGGACAGGGATATAGAACCTACGAGCAGTACTTC. Translating it yields CASSPGQGYRTYEQYF.

The genes are TRBV7-2 and TRBJ2-1, with TRBD2 matching 9 bases. Trimming at V came to 4 bases and at J to 0 bases, leaving 1 base not matched to a gene. The CDR3 runs to 15 residues. Germline V gives CDR1 SGHTA, CDR2 FQGNSA. CDR3 amino acids: CASSSTSGSYNEQFF. The CDR3 bases are TGTGCCAGCAGCTCGACTAGCGGCTCCTACAATGAGCAGTTCTTC.

The chain has TRBV7-6 and TRBJ2-3; 8 bases line up with TRBD1. Germline lookup yields CDR1 SGHVS and CDR2 FNYEAQ. CDR3 length: 19 residues. Germline trimming cut 5 bases from V and 3 bases from J; bases unmatched to any gene: 19. This CDR3 reads CASSNLDRVLVSWTDTQYF. Written as DNA, the CDR3 is TGTGCCAGCAGCAACCTGGACAGGGTCCTGGTTTCCTGGACAGATACGCAGTATTTT.

The V and J genes are TRBV5-1 and TRBJ2-1; TRBD2 matches 12 bases. V shed 2 bases and J 3 bases; nucleotides not matched to a gene: 6. This CDR3 has 17 residues. Looked up from germline, CDR1 is SGHRS and CDR2 is YFSETQ. The DNA for the CDR3 is TGCGCCAGCAGCTTAACTAGCGGGGGGCCCCACTACAATGAGCAGTTCTTC. Its protein product is CASSLTSGGPHYNEQFF.

The chain carries TRBV7-2 and TRBJ2-7, with 8 positions matching TRBD1. The V and J ends lost 6 bases and 6 bases, in that order; junction bases with no gene match: 10. The CDR3 is 14 amino acids. Per germline, CDR1 SGHTA and CDR2 FQGNSA. CDR3: CASRISTGEREQYF. CDR3 bases: TGTGCCAGCAGGATCTCGACAGGGGAACGCGAGCAGTACTTC.

In DNA, the CDR3 is TGTGCCAGCAGTGGTCTAGCGGGCACCGGGGAGCTGTTTTTT. Protein product: CASSGLAGTGELFF. The chain joins TRBV2 to TRBJ2-2; 8 bases fit TRBD2. This CDR3 comprises 14 residues. The germline V gene has CDR1 SNHLY and CDR2 FYNNEI. The V segment lost 4 bases and the J segment 4 bases; nucleotides outside the gene matches: 2.

V is TRBV7-8 and J is TRBJ2-7; TRBD1 matches at 8 bases. J lost 6 bases, V lost 5 bases, and 6 bases had no gene match. The V gene's germline CDR1 is SGHVS and CDR2 FQNEAQ. The CDR3 sequence is 13 residues long. This CDR3 reads CASSPDRGAEQYF. In nucleotides, the CDR3 is TGTGCCAGCAGCCCCGACAGGGGTGCCGAGCAGTACTTC.

The CDR3 nucleotides are TGCGCCAGCAGCCAAGAAGATACAGGCTACTACGAGCAGTACTTC. Translated, it gives CASSQEDTGYYEQYF. The genes are TRBV4-1 and TRBJ2-7; perhaps TRBD1 as D (5 bases). The germline CDR1 and CDR2 sequences are MGHRA and YSYEKL. The V end was cut by 0 bases, the J end by 3 bases, with 12 bases between. The CDR3 runs 15 residues.

The CDR3 region has the DNA TGTGCCAGCTTCCGGGGTGAATATGGCTACACCTTC. It translates to CASFRGEYGYTF. This chain links TRBV18 with TRBJ1-2; D is uncertain. The CDR3 is 12 amino acids. The V end was cut by 7 bases, the J end by 5 bases, with 11 bases between. Germline CDR1 KGHSH, CDR2 LQKENI.

The rearrangement joins TRBV19 to TRBJ2-7; tentatively, D is TRBD1 (6 bases). The CDR3 runs 15 residues. V shed 5 bases and J shed 0 bases, with 14 bases lying between them. Germline-derived CDR1 and CDR2 are LNHDA and SQIVND (reference sequence). CDR3 nucleotide sequence: TGTGCCAGTAGTCGAGGGACACATGGCTCCTACGAGCAGTACTTC. It yields the protein CASSRGTHGSYEQYF.

This chain uses TRBV7-2 with TRBJ2-2; D is possibly TRBD1 (6 bases). CDR1 is SGHTA, CDR2 FQGNSA, per germline. The CDR3 runs to 16 residues. Trimming stripped 2 bases from V and 4 bases from J, with 14 bases between. CDR3 sequence (DNA): TGTGCCAGCAGCTTAAGGTGGCCAGGGGCCACCGGGGAGCTGTTTTTT. Translated: CASSLRWPGATGELFF.

The V call is TRBV5-1, the J call TRBJ1-1; 7 nucleotides match TRBD1. The CDR3 sequence is 14 residues long. The germline CDR1 and CDR2 sequences are SGHRS and YFSETQ. With 4 bases clipped from V and 4 bases from J, the junction kept 7 bases outside the gene matches. CDR3 in amino acids: CASSKGHRGTEAFF. CDR3 nucleotides: TGCGCCAGCAGCAAAGGACACAGGGGCACTGAAGCTTTCTTT. Supplemented by reference TRBV5-1 and TRBJ1-1, the full variable domain reads KAGVTQTPRYLIKTRGQQVTLSCSPISGHRSVSWYQQTPGQGLQFLFEYFSETQRNKGNFPGRFSGRQFSNSRSEMNVSTLELGDSALYLCASSKGHRGTEAFFGQGTRLTVV.

This clone was seen once. The J gene is TRBJ2-1, the V gene TRBV18; 10 bases are a match to TRBD1. Germline CDR1 KGHSH, CDR2 LQKENI. The CDR3 spans 16 residues. V shed 5 bases, J shed 5 bases, and the junction held 9 bases outside the gene matches. This CDR3 reads CASSSRGDRGNNEQFF. The CDR3 bases are TGTGCCAGCTCATCGCGGGGGGACAGGGGCAACAATGAGCAGTTCTTC.

This clone showed up just once. CDR3 DNA: TGTGCCAGCAGCTCCGGCAGGGGGAACGAGCAGTACTTC. Translating gives CASSSGRGNEQYF. The rearrangement joins TRBV7-9 to TRBJ2-7, with 7 bases aligning to TRBD1. V trimming: 4 bases; J trimming: 5 bases; junction bases outside the gene matches: 5. The germline V gene encodes CDR1 SEHNR and CDR2 FQNEAQ (reference sequence). The CDR3 is made up of 13 amino acids.

The count of this clone is one. The rearrangement uses TRBV4-2 and TRBJ2-2; perhaps TRBD1 as D (7 bases). Trimming removed 0 bases from V and 5 bases from J, with 19 bases in between. This CDR3 spans 18 amino acids. From germline, CDR1 is LGHNA and CDR2 YNFKEQ. The CDR3 sequence: CASSQDYAGGPGTGELFF. CDR3 nucleotide sequence: TGTGCCAGCAGCCAAGATTATGCAGGGGGGCCGGGGACCGGGGAGCTGTTTTTT.

The rearrangement links TRBV5-6 to TRBJ2-3; D ambiguous. This CDR3 contains 15 residues. Germline V gene sequence: CDR1 SGHDT, CDR2 YYEEEE. The V and J ends lost 0 bases and 3 bases respectively, with 11 bases between them. The chain's CDR3 is CASSLVAVRTDTQYF. CDR3 bases: TGTGCCAGCAGCTTGGTAGCCGTCCGAACAGATACGCAGTATTTT.

The chain joins TRBV9 to TRBJ1-3; possible D gene TRBD1, 6 bases. This CDR3 has 17 residues. The V gene's germline CDR1 is SGDLS and CDR2 YYNGEE. Trimming took 0 bases from V and 3 from J, leaving 16 bases between them. The CDR3 sequence is CASSVDLGGLDGNTIYF. DNA for the CDR3: TGTGCCAGCAGCGTAGACCTCGGGGGGCTTGATGGAAACACCATATATTTT.

The chain links TRBV30 to TRBJ1-4, with D maybe TRBD1 (5 bases). In germline, CDR1 is GTSNPN, CDR2 SVGIG (reference sequence). CDR3 length equals 16 residues. The germline V and J ends were trimmed by 0 bases and 10 bases, with 21 bases remaining between them. The CDR3 coding sequence is TGTGCCTGGAGTGTATTAAGCCGGGCTCCCGGGGGAAAACTGTTTTTT. It codes for CAWSVLSRAPGGKLFF.

The gene calls are TRBV7-3 and TRBJ2-3; 8 positions agree with TRBD2. V gave up 4 bases and J gave up 8 bases; unmatched junction bases: 20. The V gene's germline CDR1 is SGHTA and CDR2 FQGTGA. This CDR3 has 18 amino acids. The CDR3 loop is CASSSELAGYHTPVTQYF. CDR3 DNA sequence: TGTGCCAGCAGCTCGGAATTAGCGGGGTATCACACACCAGTTACGCAGTATTTT.

This chain links TRBV6-5 with TRBJ1-1; D possibly corresponds to TRBD1 (6 bases). V dropped 0 bases and J dropped 10 bases, with 9 bases sitting between them. Germline CDR1 reads MNHEY; CDR2 reads SVGAGI. The CDR3 covers 12 residues. The CDR3 DNA is TGTGCCAGCAGTTACTCCGGGGACACAGCTTTCTTT. It is translated as CASSYSGDTAFF.